This record concerns one T cell receptor (beta chain) sequence. Its antigen target is currently unknown. Base-call qualities are not available, and no considerably larger clone is one nucleotide away. The entire isolated RNA was reverse transcribed using the High Capacity cDNA Reverse Transcription Kit, and thus expressed TCRB transcripts were sequenced. Naive, central memory and regulatory T cell samples underwent deep immunoSEQ sequencing, averaging about 3.57 million total reads per sample. Sorted cells were lysed in RLT buffer and RNA was extracted with DNase-treated RNeasy Micro or Mini kits, depending on cell number. Each cell subset was processed on its own to prevent cross-contamination, while patient and healthy donor samples were processed together. TCRB sequences were amplified from cDNA with the immunoSEQ multiplex PCR, producing 87-bp fragments spanning the CDR3 region. Sequencing of the amplicons was done on the Illumina HiSeq platform. As for the authors' bioinformatics: PCR bias was computationally corrected using synthetic template baselines, reads within Hamming distance 2 were collapsed, and singletons that could not be merged were discarded. Reads were aligned against IMGT so that V, D and J genes, CDR3 length and insertions or deletions at six rearrangement sites could be assigned. Within each subset, clonotype counts were normalized to the number of sorted cells before true diversity and Gini coefficients were calculated with the tcR R package. Repertoire sharing was quantified using the overlap coefficient calculated on TCRB nucleotide sequences. Not all clones reach the TCRdb copy of this immuneACCESS table, which keeps in-frame sequences only. Checked studies attribute under half of the gap to unresolved V genes and leave the rest unexplained. Clone size and V and J calls were adopted from that table, with D and trimming inferred from the DNA. The sample table holds 300,000 or so clones, of which roughly 8.8% were seen once. About 1% of the sample rests with the top ten.

The source of the sample is a study of beta chain features in type 1 diabetes (dated 2018 in TCRdb). With respect to the entire study: Patients and healthy donors did not differ in mean age, gender distribution, total cell number or subset yield. A total of under 140,000,000 sorted cells were examined across all samples, and the number of cells per subset was strongly correlated with RNA yield. The study compared TCRB repertoires of sorted circulating CD4+ T cell subsets between recently diagnosed type 1 diabetes patients and matched healthy donors. Regulatory and stem cell-like memory subsets were isolated from only 8 patients and roughly eight healthy donors, whereas naive and central memory subsets came from all 30 or so donors. Results and caveats for the whole study, not just this receptor: Naive, central memory and regulatory TCRB repertoires appeared more similar among patients than among healthy donors. Fewer insertions and more nucleotide deletions at VDJ recombination sites were observed in patients with type 1 diabetes, implying thymic rearrangement abnormalities. Because the HLA sub-analyses included only small numbers of individuals, any influence of HLA type on TCRB rearrangement was left unresolved. Shorter templates might have been favored by PCR, but patient and control samples were amplified and corrected together, so both groups would have been affected equally by any skew. Because cDNA was sequenced instead of genomic DNA, highly expressing activated cells could be over-represented, though the groups showed no difference in activation or CD3 levels. Type 1 diabetes patients showed a moderate but significant shortening of TCRB CDR3 length in all four CD4+ subsets.

Each donor gave one peripheral blood draw, roughly 110 mL on average, collected into heparinised tubes. A BD FACSAria II and a panel including CD45RO, CCR7, CD25, CD127, CD95 and CD27 were used to sort naive, central memory, regulatory and stem cell-like memory CD4+ T cells. Every sorted population had a purity above 95%. PBMCs were isolated immediately by Lymphoprep density gradient centrifugation and stained directly without culture. Samples were stained and sorted in pairs, with one healthy donor and one patient per experiment, so that batch effects were minimized. V and J are truncated by 3 bases and 1 base respectively, leaving an intervening sequence of 12 bases. Per the germline V gene (reference sequence), GTSNPN is the CDR1 and SVGIG is the CDR2. The CDR3 runs 14 amino acids, cysteine and phenylalanine included. Of all the DNA, just the CDR3 is kept, 42 bases in frame from base 1.

The receptor comes from a man aged 25-45 years with type 1 diabetes. The sequence is built from TRBV30 and TRBJ1-2; matching of 6 bases hints at TRBD1 as the D gene. Sequencing was done on a sample of central memory CD4+ T cells from blood. The CDR3 region has the sequence CAWRRGAYNYGYTF. The DNA sequence is as follows: TGTGCCTGGAGGAGGGGGGCCTATAACTATGGCTACACCTTC.